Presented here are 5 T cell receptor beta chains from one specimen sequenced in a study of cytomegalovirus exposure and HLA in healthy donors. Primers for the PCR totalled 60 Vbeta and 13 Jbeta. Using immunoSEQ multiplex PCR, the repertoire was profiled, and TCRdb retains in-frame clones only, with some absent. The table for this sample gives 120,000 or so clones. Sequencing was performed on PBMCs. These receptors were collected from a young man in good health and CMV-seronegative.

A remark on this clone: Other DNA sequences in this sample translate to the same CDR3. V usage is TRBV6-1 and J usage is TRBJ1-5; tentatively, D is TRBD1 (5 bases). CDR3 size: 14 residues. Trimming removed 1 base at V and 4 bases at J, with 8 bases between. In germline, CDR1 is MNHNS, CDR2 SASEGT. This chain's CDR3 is CASSEGGGNQPQHF. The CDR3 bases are TGTGCCAGCAGTGAAGGGGGGGGAAATCAGCCCCAGCATTTT.

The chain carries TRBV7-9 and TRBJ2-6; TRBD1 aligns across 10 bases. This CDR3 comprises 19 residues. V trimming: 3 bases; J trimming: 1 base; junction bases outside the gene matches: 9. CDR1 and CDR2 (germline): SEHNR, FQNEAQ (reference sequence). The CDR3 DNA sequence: TGTGCCAGCAGCTTCTTGGGACAGGGGTCTCGATCTGGGGCCAACGTCCTGACTTTC. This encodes CASSFLGQGSRSGANVLTF.

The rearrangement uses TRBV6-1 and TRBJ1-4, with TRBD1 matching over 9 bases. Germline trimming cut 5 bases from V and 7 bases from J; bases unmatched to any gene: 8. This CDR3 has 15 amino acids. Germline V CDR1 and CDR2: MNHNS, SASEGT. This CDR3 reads CASSIKTGGFEKLFF. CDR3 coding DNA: TGTGCCAGCAGTATTAAGACAGGGGGGTTTGAAAAACTGTTTTTT.

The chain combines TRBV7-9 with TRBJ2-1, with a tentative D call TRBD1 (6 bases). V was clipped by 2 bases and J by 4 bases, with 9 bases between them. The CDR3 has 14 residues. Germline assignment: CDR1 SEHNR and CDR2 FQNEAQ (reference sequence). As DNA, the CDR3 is TGTGCCAGCAGCTTACAGGGGTCTTACAATGAGCAGTTCTTC. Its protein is CASSLQGSYNEQFF.

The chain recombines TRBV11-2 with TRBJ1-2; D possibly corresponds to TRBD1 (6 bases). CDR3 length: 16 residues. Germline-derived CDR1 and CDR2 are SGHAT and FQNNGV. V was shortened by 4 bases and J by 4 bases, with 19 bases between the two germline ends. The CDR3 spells CASSSGGTRGSYGYTF. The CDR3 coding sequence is TGTGCCAGCAGCTCGGGGGGGACCAGGGGAAGCTATGGCTACACCTTC. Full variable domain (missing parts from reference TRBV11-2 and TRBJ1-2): EAGVAQSPRYKIIEKRQSVAFWCNPISGHATLYWYQQILGQGPKLLIQFQNNGVVDDSQLPKDRFSAERLKGVDSTLKIQPAKLEDSAVYLCASSSGGTRGSYGYTFGSGTRLTVV.